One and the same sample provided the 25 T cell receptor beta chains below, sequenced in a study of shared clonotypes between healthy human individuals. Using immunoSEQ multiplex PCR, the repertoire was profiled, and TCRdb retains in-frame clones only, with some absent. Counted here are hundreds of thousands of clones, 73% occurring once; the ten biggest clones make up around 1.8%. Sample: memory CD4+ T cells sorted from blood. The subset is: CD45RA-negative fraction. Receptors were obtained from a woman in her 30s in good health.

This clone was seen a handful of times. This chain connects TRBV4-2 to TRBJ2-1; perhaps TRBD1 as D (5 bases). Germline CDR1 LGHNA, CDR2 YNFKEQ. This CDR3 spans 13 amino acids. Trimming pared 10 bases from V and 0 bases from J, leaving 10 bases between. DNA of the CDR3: TGTGCCACCCAGGGTAGCTCCTACAATGAGCAGTTCTTC. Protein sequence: CATQGSSYNEQFF.

The CDR3 DNA reads as TGTGCCAGCAGTATTTCAACTAACTATGGCTACACCTTC. Residues: CASSISTNYGYTF. This rearrangement joins TRBV28 to TRBJ1-2; no definite D call. The length of the CDR3 is 13 residues. V lost 5 bases and J lost 0, with 7 bases in between. The germline gives CDR1 MDHEN, CDR2 SYDVKM.

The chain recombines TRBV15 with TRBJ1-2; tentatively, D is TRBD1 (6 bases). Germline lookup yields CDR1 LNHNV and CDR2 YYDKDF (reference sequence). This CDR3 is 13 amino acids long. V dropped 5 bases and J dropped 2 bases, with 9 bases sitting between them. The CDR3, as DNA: TGTGCCACCAGCGGAACAGGGAACTATGGCTACACCTTC. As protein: CATSGTGNYGYTF.

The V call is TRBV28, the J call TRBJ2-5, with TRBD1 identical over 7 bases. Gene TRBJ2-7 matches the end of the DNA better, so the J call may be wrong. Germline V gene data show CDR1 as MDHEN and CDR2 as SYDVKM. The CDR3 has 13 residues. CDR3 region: CASGTADIYEQYF. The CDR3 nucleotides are TGTGCCAGCGGGACAGCCGACATCTACGAGCAGTACTTC.

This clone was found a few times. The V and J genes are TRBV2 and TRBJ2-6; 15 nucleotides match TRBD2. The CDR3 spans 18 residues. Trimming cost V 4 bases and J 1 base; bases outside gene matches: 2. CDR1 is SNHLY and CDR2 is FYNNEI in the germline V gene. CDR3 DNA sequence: TGTGCCAGCAGTGGTGGACTAGCGGGAGGGTCTGGGGCCAACGTCCTGACTTTC. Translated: CASSGGLAGGSGANVLTF.

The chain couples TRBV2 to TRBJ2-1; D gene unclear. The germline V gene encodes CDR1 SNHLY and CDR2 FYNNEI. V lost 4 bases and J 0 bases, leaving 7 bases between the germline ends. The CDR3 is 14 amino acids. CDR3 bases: TGTGCCAGCAGTGGGTGGGTCTCCTACAATGAGCAGTTCTTC. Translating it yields CASSGWVSYNEQFF.

The CDR3 loop is CASSEEGTGAVEQYF. Here the CDR3 DNA reads TGTGCCAGCAGTGAAGAAGGGACAGGGGCAGTCGAGCAGTACTTC. The chain combines TRBV6-1 with TRBJ2-7, with TRBD1 matching 10 bases. This CDR3 comprises 15 residues. V shed 1 base, J shed 6 bases, and the junction held 6 bases outside the gene matches. Germline-derived CDR1 and CDR2 are MNHNS and SASEGT.

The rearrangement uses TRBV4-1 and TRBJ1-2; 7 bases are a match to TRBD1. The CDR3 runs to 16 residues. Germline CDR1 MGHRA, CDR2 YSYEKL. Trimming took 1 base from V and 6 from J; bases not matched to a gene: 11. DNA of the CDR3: TGCGCCAGCAGCCAAGCGGTGAAGACAGGGTTTCATGGCTACACCTTC. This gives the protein CASSQAVKTGFHGYTF.

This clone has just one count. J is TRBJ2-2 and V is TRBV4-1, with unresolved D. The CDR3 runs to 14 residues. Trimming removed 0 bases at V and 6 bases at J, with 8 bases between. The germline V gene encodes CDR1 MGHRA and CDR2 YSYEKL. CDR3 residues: CASSQDNYPGELFF. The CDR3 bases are TGCGCCAGCAGCCAAGATAATTATCCCGGGGAGCTGTTTTTT.

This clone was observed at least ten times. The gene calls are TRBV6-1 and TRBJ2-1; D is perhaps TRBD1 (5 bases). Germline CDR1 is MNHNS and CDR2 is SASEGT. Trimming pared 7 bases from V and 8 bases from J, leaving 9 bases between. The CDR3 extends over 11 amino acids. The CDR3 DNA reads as TGTGCCAGCAAAAGGGGTGATGAGCAGTTCTTC. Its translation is CASKRGDEQFF.

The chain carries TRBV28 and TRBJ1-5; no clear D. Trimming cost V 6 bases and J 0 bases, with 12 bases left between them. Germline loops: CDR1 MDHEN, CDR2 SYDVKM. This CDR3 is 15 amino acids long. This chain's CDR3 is CASSTRGYSNQPQHF. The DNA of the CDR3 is TGTGCCAGCAGCACACGGGGTTATAGCAATCAGCCCCAGCATTTT.

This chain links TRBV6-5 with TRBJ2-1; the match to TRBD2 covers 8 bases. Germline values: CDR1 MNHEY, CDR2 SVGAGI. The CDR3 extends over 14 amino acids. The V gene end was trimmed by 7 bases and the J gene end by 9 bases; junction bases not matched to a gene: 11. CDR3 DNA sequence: TGTGCCAGCATATTAAGCGGGAGCGGGGGTGAGCAGTTCTTC. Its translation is CASILSGSGGEQFF.

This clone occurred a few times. This chain's CDR3 is CASSSLAGTYNEQFF. The CDR3 coding sequence is TGTGCCAGCAGCTCTCTAGCGGGTACTTACAATGAGCAGTTCTTC. The chain couples TRBV11-1 to TRBJ2-1, with 8 bases matching TRBD2. The trim removed 4 bases at V and 4 bases at J, leaving 6 bases unmatched. The CDR3 loop spans 15 amino acids. The V gene's germline CDR1 is SGHAT and CDR2 FQDESV (reference sequence).

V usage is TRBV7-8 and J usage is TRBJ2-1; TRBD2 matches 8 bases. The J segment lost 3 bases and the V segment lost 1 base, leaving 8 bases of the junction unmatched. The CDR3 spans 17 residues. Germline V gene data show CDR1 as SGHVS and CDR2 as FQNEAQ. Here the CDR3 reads CASSLGGGRGIYNEQFF. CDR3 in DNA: TGTGCCAGCAGCTTAGGCGGGGGGCGGGGGATCTACAATGAGCAGTTCTTC.

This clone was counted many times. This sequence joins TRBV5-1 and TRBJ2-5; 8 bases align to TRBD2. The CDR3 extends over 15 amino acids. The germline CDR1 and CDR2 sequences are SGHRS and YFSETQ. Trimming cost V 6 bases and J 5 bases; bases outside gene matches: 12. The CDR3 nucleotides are TGCGCCAGCACCCGGAACGGGAGGGCGGGTGAGACCCAGTACTTC. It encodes CASTRNGRAGETQYF.

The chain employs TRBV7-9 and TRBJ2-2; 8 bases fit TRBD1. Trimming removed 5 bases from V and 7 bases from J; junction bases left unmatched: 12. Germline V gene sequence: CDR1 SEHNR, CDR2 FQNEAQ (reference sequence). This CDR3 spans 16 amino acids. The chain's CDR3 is CASSPPGQGGSGELFF. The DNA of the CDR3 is TGTGCCAGCAGCCCTCCCGGACAGGGAGGAAGCGGGGAGCTGTTTTTT.

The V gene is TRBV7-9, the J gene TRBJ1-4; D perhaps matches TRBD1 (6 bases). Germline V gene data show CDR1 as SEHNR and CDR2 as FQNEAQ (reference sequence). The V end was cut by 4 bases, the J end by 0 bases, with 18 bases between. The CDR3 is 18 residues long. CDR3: CASSSPLGWDTTNEKLFF. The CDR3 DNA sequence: TGTGCCAGCAGCTCACCCCTTGGGTGGGACACAACTAATGAAAAACTGTTTTTT.

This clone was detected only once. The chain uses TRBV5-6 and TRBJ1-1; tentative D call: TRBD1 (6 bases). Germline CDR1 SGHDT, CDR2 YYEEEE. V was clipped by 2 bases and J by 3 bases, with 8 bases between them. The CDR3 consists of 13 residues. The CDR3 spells CASSFDRYTEAFF. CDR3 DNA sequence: TGTGCCAGCAGCTTTGACAGGTACACTGAAGCTTTCTTT.

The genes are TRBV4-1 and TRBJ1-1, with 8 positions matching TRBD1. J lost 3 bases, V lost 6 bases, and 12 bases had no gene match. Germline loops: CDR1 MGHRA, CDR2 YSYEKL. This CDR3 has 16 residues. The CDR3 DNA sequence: TGCGCCAGCAGTCCCGGGCAGGGGGCAAGTTACACTGAAGCTTTCTTT. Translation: CASSPGQGASYTEAFF.

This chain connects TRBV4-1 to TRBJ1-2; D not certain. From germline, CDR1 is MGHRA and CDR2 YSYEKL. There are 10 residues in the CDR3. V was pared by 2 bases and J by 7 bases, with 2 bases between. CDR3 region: CASSQPGYTF. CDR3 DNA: TGCGCCAGCAGCCAACCTGGCTACACCTTC.

In DNA, the CDR3 is TGTGCCAGCAGCTTCGGACTAGCGGGAGGGCCAGAGAATGAGCAGTTCTTC. Residues: CASSFGLAGGPENEQFF. The rearrangement links TRBV11-2 to TRBJ2-1; 15 bases match TRBD2. The CDR3 sequence is 17 residues long. Germline V gene data show CDR1 as SGHAT and CDR2 as FQNNGV. V shed 3 bases and J 7 bases; nucleotides not matched to a gene: 7.

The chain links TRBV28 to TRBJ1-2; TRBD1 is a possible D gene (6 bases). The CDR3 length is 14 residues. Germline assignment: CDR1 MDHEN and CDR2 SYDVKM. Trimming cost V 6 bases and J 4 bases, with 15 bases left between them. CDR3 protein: CASSLTQGSYGYTF. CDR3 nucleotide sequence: TGTGCCAGCAGCTTGACGCAGGGGTCCTATGGCTACACCTTC.

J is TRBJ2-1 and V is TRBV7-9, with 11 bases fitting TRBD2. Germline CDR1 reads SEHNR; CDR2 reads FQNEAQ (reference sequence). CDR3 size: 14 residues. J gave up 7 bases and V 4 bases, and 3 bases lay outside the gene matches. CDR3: CASSSTSGTNEQFF. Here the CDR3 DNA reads TGTGCCAGCAGCTCGACTAGCGGGACGAATGAGCAGTTCTTC. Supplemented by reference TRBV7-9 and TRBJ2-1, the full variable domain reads DTGVSQNPRHKITKRGQNVTFRCDPISEHNRLYWYRQTLGQGPEFLTYFQNEAQLEKSRLLSDRFSAERPKGSFSTLEIQRTEQGDSAMYLCASSSTSGTNEQFFGPGTRLTVL.

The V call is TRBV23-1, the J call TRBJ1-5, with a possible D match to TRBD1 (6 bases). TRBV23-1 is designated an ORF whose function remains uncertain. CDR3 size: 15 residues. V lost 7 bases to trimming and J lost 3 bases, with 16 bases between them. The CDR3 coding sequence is TGCGCCAGCACTTACCCGGGGGACACCAATCAGCCCCAGCATTTT. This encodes CASTYPGDTNQPQHF.

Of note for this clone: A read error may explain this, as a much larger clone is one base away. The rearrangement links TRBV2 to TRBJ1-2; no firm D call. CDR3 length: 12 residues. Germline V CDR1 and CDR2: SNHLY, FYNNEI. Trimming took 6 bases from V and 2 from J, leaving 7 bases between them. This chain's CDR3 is CASSGRNYGYTF. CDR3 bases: TGTGCCAGCAGCGGACGGAACTATGGCTACACCTTC.